These 5 T cell receptor beta chains came from one sample sequenced in a study of blood T cell repertoires in COVID-19. Sequenced by immunoSEQ multiplex PCR; TCRdb stores in-frame clones only, minus some. The data show some 200,000 clones, 70% to 90% seen once. The specimen sequenced was peripheral blood. These receptors all come from a human donor in a cohort sampled during active COVID-19.

Here the CDR3 DNA reads TGTGCCAGCAGGGACGGACAGGGTTATAGCAATCAGCCCCAGCATTTT. It specifies CASRDGQGYSNQPQHF. The chain couples TRBV2 to TRBJ1-5, with 8 bases lining up with TRBD1. In germline, CDR1 is SNHLY, CDR2 FYNNEI. V shed 6 bases and J 0 bases; nucleotides not matched to a gene: 7. The CDR3 is 16 residues long.

In this sample, this clone turned up many times. The chain recombines TRBV5-4 with TRBJ1-4, with D uncertain. This CDR3 comprises 15 residues. V was trimmed by 4 bases and J by 2 bases, leaving 12 bases between them. Germline V CDR1 and CDR2: SGHNT, YYREEE (reference sequence). CDR3 nucleotide sequence: TGTGCCAGCAGCCCATCTGCGCGTACTAATGAAAAACTGTTTTTT. It codes for CASSPSARTNEKLFF.

V usage is TRBV28 and J usage is TRBJ1-5, with TRBD1 matching over 7 bases. The trim removed 6 bases at V and 2 bases at J, leaving 13 bases unmatched. The CDR3 runs to 17 residues. Germline CDR1 is MDHEN and CDR2 is SYDVKM. CDR3 coding DNA: TGTGCCAGCAGAACTACAGGGGTCGGCGGGGGCAATCAGCCCCAGCATTTT. This sequence encodes CASRTTGVGGGNQPQHF.

This clone was recorded at least ten times. The genes are TRBV2 and TRBJ2-1, with a possible D match to TRBD1 (5 bases). CDR3 length: 14 amino acids. Germline loops: CDR1 SNHLY, CDR2 FYNNEI. V lost 4 bases and J lost 7, with 14 bases in between. This chain's CDR3 is CASSGQGQGNEQFF. The CDR3 DNA reads as TGTGCCAGCAGTGGCCAGGGCCAAGGGAATGAGCAGTTCTTC.

The chain recombines TRBV5-6 with TRBJ1-6, with 7 bases aligning to TRBD1. Germline V lookup: CDR1 SGHDT, CDR2 YYEEEE. The CDR3 spans 14 residues. V lost 5 bases, J lost 9 bases, and 8 bases stayed unmatched. The CDR3 spells CASRRQGGGSPLHF. The DNA of the CDR3 is TGTGCCAGCAGAAGACAGGGTGGAGGTTCACCCCTCCACTTT.